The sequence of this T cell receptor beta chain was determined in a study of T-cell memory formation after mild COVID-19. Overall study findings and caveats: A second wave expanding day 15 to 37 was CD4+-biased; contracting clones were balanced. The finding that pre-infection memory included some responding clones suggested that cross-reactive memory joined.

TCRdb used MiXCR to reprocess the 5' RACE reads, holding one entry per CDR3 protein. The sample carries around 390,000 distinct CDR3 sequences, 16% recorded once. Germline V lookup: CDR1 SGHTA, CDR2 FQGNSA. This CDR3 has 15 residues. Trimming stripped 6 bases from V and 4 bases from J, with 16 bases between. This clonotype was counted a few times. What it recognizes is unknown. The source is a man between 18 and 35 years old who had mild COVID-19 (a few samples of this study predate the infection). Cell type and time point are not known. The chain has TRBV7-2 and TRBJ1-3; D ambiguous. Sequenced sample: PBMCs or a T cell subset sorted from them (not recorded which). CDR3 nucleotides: TGTGCCAGCAGATTCGACACCAACCTCGGAAACACCATATATTTT. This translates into CASRFDTNLGNTIYF. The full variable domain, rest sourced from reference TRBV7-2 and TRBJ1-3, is GAGVSQSPSNKVTEKGKDVELRCDPISGHTALYWYRQSLGQGLEFLIYFQGNSAPDKSGLPSDRFSAERTGGSVSTLTIQRTQQEDSAVYLCASRFDTNLGNTIYFGEGSWLTVV.